This TCR beta chain emerged from a study of CD8 T cells in Susac syndrome. The CDR3 length is 16 residues. Germline lookup yields CDR1 SQVTM and CDR2 ANQGSEA. The junction had 14 bases not matched to a gene; V was cut back by 3 bases and J by 4 bases. RNA in amounts of about 0.45 to 1 ug was reverse transcribed with random hexamers. The CDR3 of TCR beta was amplified by immunoSEQ multiplex PCR across 54 Vbeta and 13 Jbeta. In TCRdb, the immunoSEQ multiplex PCR reads were re-called with MiXCR into one record per CDR3 protein. There are 150,000 to 200,000 distinct CDR3 sequences in the sample; more than 90% occur only once, and around 0.15% lies in the top ten. As regards this clonotype: Its antigen is undetermined.

Overall study findings and caveats: It was acknowledged in the study that its TCR sequencing and HLA analysis involved a relatively small number of individuals.

TEMRA cells were FACS-enriched, unlike CD8+ and CD4+ T cells, which were negatively isolated. The sequence came from a human donor in good health. The J gene is TRBJ2-7, the V gene TRBV29-1, with 8 positions matching TRBD1. The specimen sequenced was CD4+ T cells from PBMCs. CDR3 in amino acids: CSVDHRGSGGSYEQYF. CDR3 sequence (DNA): TGCAGCGTTGACCACCGGGGGTCAGGGGGCTCATACGAGCAGTACTTC.